This TCR beta chain was observed in a study of CD8 T cells in Susac syndrome. There are 17 residues in the CDR3. The V and J ends lost 3 bases and 0 bases, in that order; junction bases with no gene match: 8. In germline, CDR1 is DFQATT, CDR2 SNEGSKA (reference sequence). Random-hexamer reverse transcription was applied to roughly 0.45 to 1 ug RNA. TCRdb re-called the immunoSEQ multiplex PCR reads with MiXCR, one entry per CDR3 protein. Seen here are roughly 330,000 distinct CDR3 sequences, about 90% observed once, and the top ten hold more than 0.06%. TCR beta sequences were obtained from blood CD8+ and CD4+ T cells. Treatment-naive patients with stable or active relapsing-remitting disease were the multiple sclerosis controls.

The rearrangement joins TRBV20-1 to TRBJ2-1; 10 bases are shared with TRBD2. The receptor comes from a human donor with multiple sclerosis. The sample was CD4+ T cells from PBMCs. The chain's CDR3 is CSASASGGASSYNEQFF. CDR3 coding DNA: TGCAGTGCTAGCGCGAGCGGGGGGGCCAGCTCCTACAATGAGCAGTTCTTC.